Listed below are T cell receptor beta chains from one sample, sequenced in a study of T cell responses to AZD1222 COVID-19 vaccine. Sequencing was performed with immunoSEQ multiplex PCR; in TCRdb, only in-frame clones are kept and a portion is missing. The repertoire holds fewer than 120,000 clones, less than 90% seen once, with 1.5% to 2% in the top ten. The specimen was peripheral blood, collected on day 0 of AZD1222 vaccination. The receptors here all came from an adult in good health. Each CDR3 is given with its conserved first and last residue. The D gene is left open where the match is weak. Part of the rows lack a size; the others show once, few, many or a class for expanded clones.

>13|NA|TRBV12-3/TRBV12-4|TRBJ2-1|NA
TGTGCCAGCAGATCCATACGTTACAATGAGCAGTTCTTC
CASRSIRYNEQFF
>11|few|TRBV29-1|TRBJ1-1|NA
TGCAGCGTTTTCACAGCCCAACGGGCTTTCTTT
CSVFTAQRAFF
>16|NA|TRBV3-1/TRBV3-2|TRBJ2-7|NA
TGTGCCAGCAGCCGATTACTAGGGCCGTCCCCTGAAGAGCAGTACTTC
CASSRLLGPSPEEQYF
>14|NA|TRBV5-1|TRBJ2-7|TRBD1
TGCGCCAGCAGCGCTCCGGGACAGAACTACGAGCAGTACTTC
CASSAPGQNYEQYF
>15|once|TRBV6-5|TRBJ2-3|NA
TGTGCCAGCAGTTTGGTAGCGGACTCCACAGATACGCAGTATTTT
CASSLVADSTDTQYF
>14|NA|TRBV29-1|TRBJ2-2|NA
TGCAGCGCTTGCGACAAGAGGAACACCGGGGAGCTGTTTTTT
CSACDKRNTGELFF
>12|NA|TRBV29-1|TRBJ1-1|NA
TGCAGCGTTGAATCGGGAAACACTGAAGCTTTCTTT
CSVESGNTEAFF
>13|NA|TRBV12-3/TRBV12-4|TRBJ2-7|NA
TGTGCCAGCAGTTTAGCCAGGTCCTACGAGCAGTACTTC
CASSLARSYEQYF
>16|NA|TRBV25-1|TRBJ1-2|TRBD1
TGTGCCAGCAGTGACTCCGGACAGGGGGCGTCGTATGGCTACACCTTC
CASSDSGQGASYGYTF
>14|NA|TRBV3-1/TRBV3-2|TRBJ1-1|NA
TGTGCCAGCAGCCAACAGGGATCGAACACTGAAGCTTTCTTT
CASSQQGSNTEAFF
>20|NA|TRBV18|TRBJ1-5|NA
TGTGCCAGCTCACCAATTGGGTTCGGCAGGGGTAGTTATAGCAATCAGCCCCAGCATTTT
CASSPIGFGRGSYSNQPQHF
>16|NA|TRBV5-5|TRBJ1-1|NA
TGTGCCAGCAGCCTCCAGTCCGTTAGAAGGAACACTGAAGCTTTCTTT
CASSLQSVRRNTEAFF
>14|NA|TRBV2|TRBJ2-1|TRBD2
TGTGCCAGCGAACGGACTAGCGGGAGTAATGAGCAGTTCTTC
CASERTSGSNEQFF
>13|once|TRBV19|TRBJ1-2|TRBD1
TGTGCCAGTTCAGACAGGGCAGGCTATGGCTACACCTTC
CASSDRAGYGYTF
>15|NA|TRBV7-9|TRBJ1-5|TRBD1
TGTGCCAGCAGCCAAACAGGGGGCGGCAATCAGCCCCAGCATTTT
CASSQTGGGNQPQHF
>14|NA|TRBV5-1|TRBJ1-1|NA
TGCGCCAGCAGCCCTATGACCGTGAACACTGAAGCTTTCTTT
CASSPMTVNTEAFF
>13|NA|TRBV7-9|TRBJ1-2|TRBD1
TGTGCCAGCAGCCGGACAGGGAGGGATGGCTACACCTTC
CASSRTGRDGYTF
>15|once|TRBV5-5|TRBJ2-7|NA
TGTGCCAGCAGCCCCACCGGGACACTTTCCTACGAGCAGTACTTC
CASSPTGTLSYEQYF
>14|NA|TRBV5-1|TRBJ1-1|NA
TGCGCCAGCAGATTAACACAGGGAAACACTGAAGCTTTCTTT
CASRLTQGNTEAFF
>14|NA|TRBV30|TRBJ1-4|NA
TGTGCCTGGAGTGTACAGGACAAAAGGGAAAAACTGTTTTTT
CAWSVQDKREKLFF
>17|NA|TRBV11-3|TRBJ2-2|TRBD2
TGTGCCAGCAGCAGATGGACTAGCGGGGGGAACACCGGGGAGCTGTTTTTT
CASSRWTSGGNTGELFF
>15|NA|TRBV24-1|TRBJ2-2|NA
TGTGCCACCAGTGATTGGGGGGCGGGTACCGGGGAGCTGTTTTTT
CATSDWGAGTGELFF
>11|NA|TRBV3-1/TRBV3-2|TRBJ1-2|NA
TGTGCCAGCAGCCTGATGGAAAGCTACACCTTC
CASSLMESYTF
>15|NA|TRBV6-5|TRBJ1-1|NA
TGTGCCAGCAGTAGGGATGGGCATTTGAACACTGAAGCTTTCTTT
CASSRDGHLNTEAFF
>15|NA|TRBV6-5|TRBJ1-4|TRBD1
TGTGCCAGCAGTCGCAGTGGACAGGGGAGTGAAAAACTGTTTTTT
CASSRSGQGSEKLFF
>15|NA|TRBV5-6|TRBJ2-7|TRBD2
TGTGCCAGCAGCTATCTAGCGGGGTCTTCCTACGAGCAGTACTTC
CASSYLAGSSYEQYF
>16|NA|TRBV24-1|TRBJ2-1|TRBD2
TGTGCCACCAGTGATGTCAGCGGGGGGGGTTACAATGAGCAGTTCTTC
CATSDVSGGGYNEQFF
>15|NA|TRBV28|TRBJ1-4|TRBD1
TGTGCCAGCAGGGAGACAGGGGGCCCCAATGAAAAACTGTTTTTT
CASRETGGPNEKLFF
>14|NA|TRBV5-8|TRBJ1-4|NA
TGTGCCAGCAGCCGGGGGGCGGATAATGAAAAACTGTTTTTT
CASSRGADNEKLFF
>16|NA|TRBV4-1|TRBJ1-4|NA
TGCGCCAGCAGCCAAGACGTGAGGGGTTCGTGGGAAAAACTGTTTTTT
CASSQDVRGSWEKLFF
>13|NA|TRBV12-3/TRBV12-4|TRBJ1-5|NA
TGTGCCAGCAGTTTAGGCAGGGTCAAGCCCCAGCATTTT
CASSLGRVKPQHF
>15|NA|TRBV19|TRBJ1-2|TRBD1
TGTGCCAGTAGTTCGGACAGGGGGCCTAACTATGGCTACACCTTC
CASSSDRGPNYGYTF
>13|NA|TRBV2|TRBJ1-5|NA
TGTGCCAGCAGTGAACAGGGCAATCAGCCCCAGCATTTT
CASSEQGNQPQHF
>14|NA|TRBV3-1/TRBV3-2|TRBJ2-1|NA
TGTGCCAGCAGCCCGGGACCCCGGTTCAATGAGCAGTTCTTC
CASSPGPRFNEQFF
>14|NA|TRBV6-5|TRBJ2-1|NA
TGTGCCAGCAGTTATGGAATAGGGGTCGATGAGCAGTTCTTC
CASSYGIGVDEQFF
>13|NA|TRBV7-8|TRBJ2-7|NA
TGTGCCAGCAGCCTAGGGACGGTCTACGAGCAGTACTTC
CASSLGTVYEQYF
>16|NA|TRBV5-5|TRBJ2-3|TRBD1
TGTGCCAGCAGCCCCGGACAGGGAATATTCACAGATACGCAGTATTTT
CASSPGQGIFTDTQYF
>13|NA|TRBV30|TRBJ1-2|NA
TGTGCCTGGTCGACAGGAGCTAACTATGGCTACACCTTC
CAWSTGANYGYTF
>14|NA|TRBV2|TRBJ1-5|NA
TGTGCCAGCAATGTACAGGGAGGAAATCAGCCCCAGCATTTT
CASNVQGGNQPQHF
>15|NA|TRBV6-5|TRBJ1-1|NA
TGTGCCAGCGATCGAAGGGGAGTTCCCGACACTGAAGCTTTCTTT
CASDRRGVPDTEAFF
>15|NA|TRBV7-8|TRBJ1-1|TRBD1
TGTGCCAGCAGCTTTAATCAGGGGGCGGGGACTGAAGCTTTCTTT
CASSFNQGAGTEAFF
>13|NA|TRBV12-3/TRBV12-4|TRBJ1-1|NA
TGTGCCAGCAGCACGCGGGGTGCGACTGAAGCTTTCTTT
CASSTRGATEAFF
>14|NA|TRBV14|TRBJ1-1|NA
TGTGCCAGCAGCCACCTTATTCTGAACACTGAAGCTTTCTTT
CASSHLILNTEAFF
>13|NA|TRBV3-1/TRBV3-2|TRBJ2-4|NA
TGTGCCAGCAGCCAGCAGGGCCGAAACATTCAGTACTTC
CASSQQGRNIQYF
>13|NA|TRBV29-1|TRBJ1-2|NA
TGCAGCGTTGAAGCTCTGACAGGCTTTGGCTACACCTTC
CSVEALTGFGYTF
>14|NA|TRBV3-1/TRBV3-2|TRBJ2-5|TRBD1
TGTGCCAGCAGCCGCGACAGGGCGGGCGAGACCCAGTACTTC
CASSRDRAGETQYF
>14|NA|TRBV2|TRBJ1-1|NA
TGTGCCAGCACCCTGATCGGCTTGAACACTGAAGCTTTCTTT
CASTLIGLNTEAFF
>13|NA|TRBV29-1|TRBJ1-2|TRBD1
TGCAGCGCTGCGGACAGGGTCGGCTATGGCTACACCTTC
CSAADRVGYGYTF
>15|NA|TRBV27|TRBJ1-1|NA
TGTGCCAGCAGTACACTGGGACAAATGAACACTGAAGCTTTCTTT
CASSTLGQMNTEAFF
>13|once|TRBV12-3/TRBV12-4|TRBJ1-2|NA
TGTGCCAGCAGACACCTACAGGGACGCGGCTACACCTTC
CASRHLQGRGYTF